This entry lists 30 T cell receptor beta chains sequenced from one sample in a study of T-cell reconstitution after alpha-beta-depleted transplantation in children. Preparation of the TCRbeta library used unique molecular identifiers. One entry per CDR3 protein, called by TCRdb with MiXCR from the PCR reads. This table holds 450,000 to 550,000 distinct CDR3 sequences, roughly 10% found once. The input for sequencing was PBMCs, mostly from graft donor cells, taken 180 days after TCRalphabeta/CD19-depleted stem cell transplant. The receptor set was obtained from a female patient younger than 10 who had a stem cell transplant for aplastic anemia, so the T cells may come from the graft donor.

Only a few counts were recorded for this clonotype. The chain recombines TRBV5-1 with TRBJ2-7, with D unresolved. The ends were cut back, 5 bases at V and 2 bases at J, with 14 bases in the middle. The CDR3 length is 14 residues. CDR1 is SGHRS, CDR2 YFSETQ, per germline. The CDR3: CASSLDLWAYEQYF. DNA for the CDR3: TGCGCCAGCAGTTTAGACCTTTGGGCCTACGAGCAGTACTTC.

This clonotype was observed a few times. The chain joins TRBV29-1 to TRBJ2-7, with TRBD1 matching 8 bases. Unmatched junction bases numbered 6, after V lost 6 bases and J lost 5 bases. This CDR3 is built from 12 residues. Germline-derived CDR1 and CDR2 are SQVTM and ANQGSEA. The CDR3 region is CSVQDRVDEQYF. The CDR3 coding sequence is TGCAGCGTACAGGACAGGGTGGACGAGCAGTACTTC.

The CDR3 DNA reads TGTGCCAGCAGCTTACGGAAAATCCCGGGGACAGGGGGATCCAATGAGCAGTTCTTC. Protein product: CASSLRKIPGTGGSNEQFF. The chain uses TRBV11-2 and TRBJ2-1; 11 bases agree with TRBD1. Per the germline V gene, CDR1 is SGHAT and CDR2 is FQNNGV. The CDR3 covers 19 residues. Losses at the gene ends were 2 bases for V and 6 bases for J; bases not matched to a gene: 15.

The rearrangement uses TRBV20-1 and TRBJ1-6; 12 bases are shared with TRBD1. The CDR3 spans 16 residues. Germline V CDR1 and CDR2: DFQATT, SNEGSKA (reference sequence). The junction had 6 bases not matched to a gene; V was cut back by 0 bases and J by 9 bases. In DNA, the CDR3 is TGCAGTGCTAGAGATCCGGGGACAGGGGGCAGTTCACCCCTCCACTTT. It yields the protein CSARDPGTGGSSPLHF.

This clonotype occurred a few times. The V call is TRBV29-1, the J call TRBJ1-1, with no clear D. Trimming cost V 3 bases and J 4 bases, with 15 bases left between them. The CDR3 contains 14 residues. The V gene's germline CDR1 is SQVTM and CDR2 ANQGSEA. Here the CDR3 reads CSVEKWVLGTEAFF. Written as DNA, the CDR3 is TGCAGCGTTGAGAAATGGGTTCTGGGCACTGAAGCTTTCTTT.

Many counts were recorded for this clonotype. J is TRBJ1-1 and V is TRBV12-3 or TRBV12-4; no clear D gene. This CDR3 region has 15 residues. V dropped 7 bases and J dropped 1 base, with 16 bases sitting between them. CDR3 nucleotides: TGTGCCAGCACCCCGACGGTGTGGGCGAACACTGAAGCTTTCTTT. Protein sequence: CASTPTVWANTEAFF.

There are a few counts of this clonotype. The rearrangement links TRBV12-3 or TRBV12-4 to TRBJ2-7; D is possibly TRBD1 (5 bases). The CDR3 contains 15 residues. V lost 3 bases and J lost 5, with 17 bases in between. CDR3 coding DNA: TGTGCCAGCAGTTTCCCCCCAGGGCCCGACGACGAGCAGTACGTC. Residues: CASSFPPGPDDEQYV.

The CDR3 loop reads CSVERTDNGYTF. CDR3 DNA: TGCAGCGTCGAAAGGACAGACAATGGCTACACCTTC. V is TRBV29-1 and J is TRBJ1-2; TRBD1 might be the D (6 bases). The CDR3 consists of 12 residues. Germline lookup yields CDR1 SQVTM and CDR2 ANQGSEA. V was clipped by 6 bases and J by 6 bases, with 14 bases between them. The full variable domain, rest sourced from reference TRBV29-1 and TRBJ1-2, is SAVISQKPSRDICQRGTSLTIQCQVDSQVTMMFWYRQQPGQSLTLIATANQGSEATYESGFVIDKFPISRPNLTFSTLTVSNMSPEDSSIYLCSVERTDNGYTFGSGTRLTVV.

The V call is TRBV29-1, the J call TRBJ1-4; D is uncertain. CDR3 length: 17 amino acids. V was pared by 0 bases and J by 10 bases, with 24 bases between. Germline loops: CDR1 SQVTM, CDR2 ANQGSEA. The CDR3 nucleotides read TGCAGCGTTGAAGATTTAGGGAGGGAAGATCATATAGGAAAACTGTTTTTT. Amino acids: CSVEDLGREDHIGKLFF. Full variable domain (outside the CDR3, taken from reference TRBV29-1 and TRBJ1-4): SAVISQKPSRDICQRGTSLTIQCQVDSQVTMMFWYRQQPGQSLTLIATANQGSEATYESGFVIDKFPISRPNLTFSTLTVSNMSPEDSSIYLCSVEDLGREDHIGKLFFGSGTQLSVL.

This clonotype has ten or more counts. V usage is TRBV5-1 and J usage is TRBJ1-1; no reliable D call. This CDR3 contains 14 residues. Germline CDR1 is SGHRS and CDR2 is YFSETQ. Trimming took 4 bases from V and 0 from J, leaving 10 bases between them. In nucleotides, the CDR3 is TGCGCCAGCAGCGCCAGGATCATGAACACTGAAGCTTTCTTT. Its protein is CASSARIMNTEAFF.

The gene calls are TRBV20-1 and TRBJ2-1; the match to TRBD2 covers 10 bases. V was clipped by 5 bases and J by 5 bases; unmatched bases: 3. Germline CDR1 reads DFQATT; CDR2 reads SNEGSKA (reference sequence). The CDR3 length is 13 residues. The CDR3 region has the DNA TGCAGTGCTCGGACTAGCGGACACAATGAGCAGTTCTTC. Its translation: CSARTSGHNEQFF.

The chain carries TRBV15 and TRBJ2-5; 7 nucleotides match TRBD2. CDR3 length equals 14 residues. Per germline, CDR1 LNHNV and CDR2 YYDKDF (reference sequence). J was trimmed by 4 bases and V by 0 bases; bases with no gene match: 2. The chain's CDR3 is CATSRDGLVETQYF. The CDR3 DNA reads as TGTGCCACCAGCAGAGATGGACTAGTAGAGACCCAGTACTTC.

This clonotype was counted ten times or more. This chain uses TRBV5-1 with TRBJ2-7; D is undetermined. V lost 0 bases to trimming and J lost 1 base, with 11 bases between them. This CDR3 contains 15 residues. From germline, CDR1 is SGHRS and CDR2 YFSETQ. In DNA, the CDR3 is TGCGCCAGCAGCTTGGGCACAGCCTCTTCCTACGAGCAGTACGTC. It yields the protein CASSLGTASSYEQYV.

This sequence joins TRBV30 and TRBJ2-6, with 8 bases that match TRBD1. Germline-derived CDR1 and CDR2 are GTSNPN and SVGIG (reference sequence). After removal of 0 bases from V and 1 base from J, the junction contained 11 bases not matched to a gene. This CDR3 spans 19 amino acids. CDR3 region: CAWSVLVGQGASGANVLTF. The CDR3 nucleotides read TGTGCCTGGAGTGTATTAGTAGGGCAGGGGGCGTCTGGGGCCAACGTCCTGACTTTC.

This clonotype showed up just a few times. The chain is built from TRBV6-6 and TRBJ1-4; D gene unclear. CDR1 MNHNY and CDR2 SVGAGI come from the germline V gene (reference sequence). This CDR3 has 12 residues. V lost 8 bases and J 8 bases, leaving 12 bases between the germline ends. The chain's CDR3 is CASARVEEKLFF. As DNA, the CDR3 is TGTGCCAGCGCTAGGGTTGAAGAAAAACTGTTTTTT.

The table lists this clonotype with a few counts. The rearrangement uses TRBV6-2 or TRBV6-3 and TRBJ1-2; D not certain. The V gene lost 0 bases and the J gene lost 0 bases, with 11 bases spanning the gap. Germline lookup yields CDR1 MNHEY and CDR2 SVGEGT. The CDR3 runs 16 residues. CDR3 protein: CASSYSAGRSNYGYTF. The CDR3 DNA reads TGTGCCAGCAGTTACTCGGCCGGACGGTCTAACTATGGCTACACCTTC.

This clonotype was found a few times. The chain links TRBV19 to TRBJ2-2, with TRBD2 identical over 12 bases. The CDR3 sequence is 17 residues long. Trimming cost V 0 bases and J 5 bases; bases outside gene matches: 4. The germline V gene has CDR1 LNHDA and CDR2 SQIVND (reference sequence). Here the CDR3 DNA reads TGTGCCAGTAGTATAGAGGGACTAGCGGGTTTGACCGGGGAGCTGTTTTTT. It yields the protein CASSIEGLAGLTGELFF.

This clonotype was seen a few times. This chain links TRBV12-3 or TRBV12-4 with TRBJ1-5, with D possibly being TRBD1 (6 bases). Trimming removed 2 bases at V and 1 base at J, with 12 bases between. CDR3 size: 16 residues. The CDR3 DNA sequence: TGTGCCAGCAGTTTATTGACGGGGGCCAGCAATCAGCCCCAGCATTTT. As protein: CASSLLTGASNQPQHF.

This clonotype was detected only a few times. The chain recombines TRBV7-8 with TRBJ1-4; no definite D call. Trimming shortened V by 6 bases and J by 14 bases, and 19 bases separated the two germline ends. The CDR3 covers 13 residues. The germline V gene encodes CDR1 SGHVS and CDR2 FQNEAQ. CDR3 in DNA: TGTGCCAGCAGTTCCCACTTTAACGGTCGGCTGTTTTTT. Protein sequence: CASSSHFNGRLFF.

The CDR3 region has the DNA TGTGCCACGACTAGCGGGATAAGGGATACGCAGTATTTT. Its translation: CATTSGIRDTQYF. The J gene is TRBJ2-3, the V gene TRBV7-2, with 11 bases that match TRBD2. The CDR3 is 13 residues long. Trimming took 10 bases from V and 6 from J; bases not matched to a gene: 6. CDR1 is SGHTA and CDR2 is FQGNSA in the germline V gene.

This clonotype showed up just a few times. The chain carries TRBV28 and TRBJ2-7, with D unresolved. The CDR3 runs to 13 residues. Germline V CDR1 and CDR2: MDHEN, SYDVKM. Deletions cut 3 bases from V and 3 bases from J, with 9 bases between. This chain's CDR3 is CASSLSPIYEQYV. CDR3 sequence (DNA): TGTGCCAGCAGTTTGTCGCCAATCTACGAGCAGTACGTC.

This clonotype was seen at least ten times. This chain connects TRBV9 to TRBJ2-3; D not certain. The CDR3 contains 11 residues. Trimming took 4 bases from V and 7 from J, leaving 7 bases between them. Germline V lookup: CDR1 SGDLS, CDR2 YYNGEE. The CDR3 DNA follows: TGTGCCAGCAGCTTTAAAAATACGCAGTATTTT. Its protein product is CASSFKNTQYF.

Only a few counts were recorded for this clonotype. The V and J genes are TRBV28 and TRBJ2-3, with a possible D match to TRBD2 (6 bases). CDR1 and CDR2 (germline): MDHEN, SYDVKM. The CDR3 is 13 residues long. The ends were cut back, 8 bases at V and 2 bases at J, with 11 bases in the middle. CDR3 in amino acids: CASFGGATDTQYF. The CDR3 nucleotides read TGTGCCAGCTTTGGCGGGGCCACAGATACGCAGTATTTT.

This clonotype was recorded many times. The V and J genes are TRBV20-1 and TRBJ2-1, with 11 positions matching TRBD2. Unmatched junction bases numbered 8, after V lost 3 bases and J lost 10 bases. There are 14 residues in the CDR3. The germline V gene has CDR1 DFQATT and CDR2 SNEGSKA (reference sequence). CDR3 nucleotides: TGCAGTGCTAGGCAGCTAGCGGGAGGTTTGGAGCAGTTCTTC. Translation gives CSARQLAGGLEQFF.

The chain uses TRBV20-1 and TRBJ2-3, with 7 bases matching TRBD2. V lost 6 bases to trimming and J lost 0 bases; unmatched junction nucleotides: 15. CDR1 and CDR2 from the germline V gene are DFQATT and SNEGSKA (reference sequence). The CDR3 covers 17 residues. CDR3 protein: CSAPSGASGSSTDTQYF. CDR3 in DNA: TGCAGTGCCCCCTCTGGGGCTAGCGGTTCTAGCACAGATACGCAGTATTTT.

This clonotype appeared a few times. This chain joins TRBV24-1 and TRBJ2-2, with 7 nucleotides matching TRBD2. After removal of 4 bases from V and 6 bases from J, the junction contained 10 bases not matched to a gene. Germline V CDR1 and CDR2: KGHDR, SFDVKD. The CDR3 length is 16 residues. CDR3 nucleotide sequence: TGTGCCACCAGTGACAGGACTAGGAATATCGCCGGGGAGCTGTTTTTT. Encoded protein: CATSDRTRNIAGELFF.

Concerning this clonotype itself: At one end, the junction sequence differs from germline, possibly due to a read error. V usage is TRBV27 and J usage is TRBJ1-1; D possibly corresponds to TRBD1 (5 bases). The CDR3 covers 14 residues. The germline V gene encodes CDR1 MNHEY and CDR2 SMNVEV (reference sequence). The CDR3 spells CASSSEGLNTDAFF. CDR3 coding DNA: TGTGCCAGCAGTTCCGAGGGGTTGAACACTGACGCTTTCTTT.

This clonotype has only a few counts. J is TRBJ1-2 and V is TRBV9; 7 bases fit TRBD1. The CDR3 loop spans 13 amino acids. V shed 0 bases, J shed 8 bases, and the junction held 4 bases outside the gene matches. Germline V lookup: CDR1 SGDLS, CDR2 YYNGEE. For the CDR3, the DNA is TGTGCCAGCAGCGTAGGTACAGGGGAAGGCTACACCTTC. This gives the protein CASSVGTGEGYTF. Together with reference TRBV9 and TRBJ1-2, the CDR3 gives the full variable domain: DSGVTQTPKHLITATGQRVTLRCSPRSGDLSVYWYQQSLDQGLQFLIQYYNGEERAKGNILERFSAQQFPDLHSELNLSSLELGDSALYFCASSVGTGEGYTFGSGTRLTVV.

This clonotype was seen many times. The V and J genes are TRBV4-3 and TRBJ2-1, with D maybe TRBD2 (5 bases). The CDR3 length is 14 residues. Germline V gene sequence: CDR1 LGHNA, CDR2 YSLEER. V dropped 0 bases and J dropped 10 bases, with 13 bases sitting between them. The CDR3 loop is CASSQDHGTGEQFF. DNA of the CDR3: TGCGCCAGCAGCCAAGATCACGGTACGGGAGAGCAGTTCTTC.

The sample holds a few counts of this clonotype. The chain joins TRBV12-3 or TRBV12-4 to TRBJ2-5; no reliable D call. The CDR3 covers 14 residues. Trimming left V 3 bases short and J 4 bases short, with 12 bases between. In nucleotides, the CDR3 is TGTGCCAGCAGTTTCGAGATATTTGGAGAGACCCAGTACTTC. This encodes CASSFEIFGETQYF.